The present T cell receptor beta chain was sequenced within a study of T cells in Graves' hyperthyroidism and ophthalmopathy. Study results and caveats: Ophthalmopathy was predicted by the model a median of around 5.9 months ahead of onset.

Of note for this clonotype: The antigen remains unidentified.

Authors of the study amplified TCR beta CDR3 regions from RNA transcripts. Researchers ran a first-round RT-PCR on the TCR CDR3 using the HTBI primer set. TCRdb re-analysed the multiplex PCR reads in MiXCR, keeping a single row per CDR3 protein. This table has about 590,000 distinct CDR3 sequences, around 14% appearing once. Germline CDR1 is PRHDT and CDR2 is FYEKMQ (reference sequence). The CDR3 loop spans 15 amino acids. V lost 2 bases and J lost 7; bases outside the gene matches: 5. The receptor comes from a woman aged 25 to 39 with Graves' hyperthyroidism. Specimen: blood. This chain joins TRBV13 and TRBJ2-1, with 10 bases aligning to TRBD2. CDR3 sequence reads: CASSLPAGGRNEQFF. In DNA form, the CDR3 reads TGTGCCAGCAGCTTACCAGCGGGAGGGAGGAATGAGCAGTTCTTC.